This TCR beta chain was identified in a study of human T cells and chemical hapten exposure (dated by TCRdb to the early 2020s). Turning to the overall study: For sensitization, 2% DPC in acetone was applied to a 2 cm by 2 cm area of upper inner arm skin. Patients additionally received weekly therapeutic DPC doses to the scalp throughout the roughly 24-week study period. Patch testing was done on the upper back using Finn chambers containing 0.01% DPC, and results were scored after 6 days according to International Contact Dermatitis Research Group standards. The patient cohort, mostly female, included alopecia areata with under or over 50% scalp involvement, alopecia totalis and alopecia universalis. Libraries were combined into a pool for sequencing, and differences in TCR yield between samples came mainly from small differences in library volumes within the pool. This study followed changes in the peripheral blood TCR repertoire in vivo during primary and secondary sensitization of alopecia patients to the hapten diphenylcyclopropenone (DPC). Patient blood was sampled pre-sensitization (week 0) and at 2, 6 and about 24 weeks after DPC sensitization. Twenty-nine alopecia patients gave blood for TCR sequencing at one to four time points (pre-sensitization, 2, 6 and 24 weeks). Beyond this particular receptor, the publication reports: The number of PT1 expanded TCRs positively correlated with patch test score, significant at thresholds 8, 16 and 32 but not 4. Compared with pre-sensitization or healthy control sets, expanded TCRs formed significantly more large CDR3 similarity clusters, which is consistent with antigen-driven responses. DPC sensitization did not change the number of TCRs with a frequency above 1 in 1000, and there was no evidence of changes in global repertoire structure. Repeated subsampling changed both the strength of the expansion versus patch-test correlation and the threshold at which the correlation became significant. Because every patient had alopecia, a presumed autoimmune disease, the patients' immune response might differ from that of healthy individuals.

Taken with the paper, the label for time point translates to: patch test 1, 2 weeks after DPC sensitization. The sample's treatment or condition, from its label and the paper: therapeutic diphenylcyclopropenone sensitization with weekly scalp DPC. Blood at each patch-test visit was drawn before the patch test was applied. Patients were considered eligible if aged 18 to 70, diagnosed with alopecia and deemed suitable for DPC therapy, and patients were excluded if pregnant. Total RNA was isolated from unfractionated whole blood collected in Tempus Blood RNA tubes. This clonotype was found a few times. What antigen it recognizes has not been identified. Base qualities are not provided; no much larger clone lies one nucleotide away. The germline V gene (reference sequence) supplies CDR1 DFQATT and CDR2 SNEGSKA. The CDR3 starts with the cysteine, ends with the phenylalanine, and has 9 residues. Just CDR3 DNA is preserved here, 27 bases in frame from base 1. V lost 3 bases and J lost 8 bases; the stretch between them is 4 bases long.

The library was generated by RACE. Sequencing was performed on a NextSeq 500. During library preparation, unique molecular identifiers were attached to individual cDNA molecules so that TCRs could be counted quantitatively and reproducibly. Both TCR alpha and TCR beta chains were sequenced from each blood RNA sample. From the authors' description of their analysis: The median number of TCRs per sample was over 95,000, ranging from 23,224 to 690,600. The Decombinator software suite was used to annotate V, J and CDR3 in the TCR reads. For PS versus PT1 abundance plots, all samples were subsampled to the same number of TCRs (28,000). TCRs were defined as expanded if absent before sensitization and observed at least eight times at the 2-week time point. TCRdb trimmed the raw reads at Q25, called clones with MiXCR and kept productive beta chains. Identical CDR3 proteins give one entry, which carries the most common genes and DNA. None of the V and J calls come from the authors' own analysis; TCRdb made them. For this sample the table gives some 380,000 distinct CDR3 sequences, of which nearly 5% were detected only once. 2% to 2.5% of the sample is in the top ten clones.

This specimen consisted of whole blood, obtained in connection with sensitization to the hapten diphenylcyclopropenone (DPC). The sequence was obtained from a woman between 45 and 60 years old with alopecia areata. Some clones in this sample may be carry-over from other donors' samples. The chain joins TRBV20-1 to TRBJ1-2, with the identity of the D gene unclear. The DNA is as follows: TGCAGTGCTAGTTTCGGCTACACCTTC. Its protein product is CSASFGYTF.